This is a list of T cell receptor beta chains from one sample in a study of OX40 agonist ivuxolimab in advanced cancers. The assay was immunoSEQ multiplex PCR, and TCRdb's table has in-frame clones only and misses some. The sample gives about 80,000 clones, roughly 92% of which show up once; around 5.1% is in the top ten. The sample here was CD4+ or CD8+ T cells sorted from blood, taken in a trial of the OX40 agonist ivuxolimab. The receptor set was obtained from an adult with an advanced solid tumor such as melanoma, head and neck, liver or kidney cancer. Both conserved end residues are part of each CDR3. The D gene is left open where the match is weak. Rows may omit the clone size; those that give it use once, few, many or a size class.

d_gene | len | abundance | j_gene | v_gene | CDR3nt | CDR3aa
TRBD2 | 15 | once | TRBJ2-1 | TRBV5-4 | TGTGCCAGCAGACCTACTAGCGTCTCCTACAATGAGCAGTTCTTC | CASRPTSVSYNEQFF
- | 15 | - | TRBJ1-3 | TRBV6-5 | TGTGCCAGCAGTTATGCCCCTACCTCTGGAAACACCATATATTTT | CASSYAPTSGNTIYF
- | 14 | - | TRBJ1-5 | TRBV11-1 | TGTGCCAGCAGCCAACAGGGAACGGGTCAGCCCCAGCATTTT | CASSQQGTGQPQHF
- | 14 | - | TRBJ1-3 | TRBV2 | TGTGCCAGCAGTGTGGGGACGCCTGGAAACACCATATATTTT | CASSVGTPGNTIYF
- | 11 | few | TRBJ1-1 | TRBV20-1 | TGCAGTGCTAGAGTGAACACTGAAGCTTTCTTT | CSARVNTEAFF
- | 15 | - | TRBJ1-2 | TRBV4-1 | TGCGCCAGCAGCCAAGGGGGTGCGGGGATTAAGGGCTACACCTTC | CASSQGGAGIKGYTF
- | 14 | - | TRBJ2-2 | TRBV5-1 | TGCGCCAGCAGCTCGGACAGATTTACCGGGGAGCTGTTTTTT | CASSSDRFTGELFF
- | 12 | - | TRBJ1-2 | TRBV2 | TGTGCCAGCAGTGAATCTCCCTATGGCTACACCTTC | CASSESPYGYTF
- | 16 | few | TRBJ1-4 | TRBV12-5 | TGTGCTAGTGCCCCTAAATCGTCAGGCCCAAATGAAAAACTGTTTTTT | CASAPKSSGPNEKLFF
- | 13 | - | TRBJ1-1 | TRBV11-3 | TGTGCCAGCAGCCTGGATGGGGTCACTGAAGCTTTCTTT | CASSLDGVTEAFF
- | 13 | - | TRBJ2-1 | TRBV5-1 | TGCGCCAGCAGCTTCGATTCGGGTGGTGAGCAGTTCTTC | CASSFDSGGEQFF
TRBD2 | 14 | - | TRBJ2-1 | TRBV6-6 | TGTGCCAGCAGTTACCAGGGACTAGCCTATGAGCAGTTCTTC | CASSYQGLAYEQFF
TRBD2 | 20 | - | TRBJ2-1 | TRBV5-1 | TGCGCCAGCAGGAGAGCGGGAGGGCCAGTCACGTACATCTCCTACAATGAGCAGTTCTTC | CASRRAGGPVTYISYNEQFF
TRBD1 | 15 | - | TRBJ2-5 | TRBV18 | TGTGCCAGCTCTCTACCGACGACAGGGGTAGAGACCCAGTACTTC | CASSLPTTGVETQYF
- | 15 | - | TRBJ1-5 | TRBV12-2 | TGTGCAAGTCGCTTTGACAGTAGGCTAGGGCAGCCCCAGCATTTT | CASRFDSRLGQPQHF
- | 15 | - | TRBJ1-3 | TRBV7-9 | TGTGCCAGCAGCTTATGGCAGGGAGGAGTAAACACCATATATTTT | CASSLWQGGVNTIYF
TRBD1 | 16 | - | TRBJ1-1 | TRBV4-1 | TGCGCCAGCAGCCGCACCGGAGCCGGGACAGGGACTGAAGCTTTCTTT | CASSRTGAGTGTEAFF
TRBD1 | 13 | - | TRBJ2-1 | TRBV18 | TGTGCCAGCTCACCAGGGACAGGGGATGAGCAGTTCTTC | CASSPGTGDEQFF
- | 17 | - | TRBJ2-7 | TRBV19 | TGTGCCAGTAGTATGAGCTCGGCAGTCCCGACCCCCTACGAGCAGTACTTC | CASSMSSAVPTPYEQYF
TRBD1 | 15 | - | TRBJ1-5 | TRBV28 | TGTGCCAGCAGGGCTTGGGACAGGGTGGTTCAGCCCCAGCATTTT | CASRAWDRVVQPQHF
- | 15 | - | TRBJ2-2 | TRBV11-3 | TGTGCCAGCACCTCCGGGAACGCGAACACCGGGGAGCTGTTTTTT | CASTSGNANTGELFF
- | 13 | - | TRBJ2-5 | TRBV10-3 | TGTGCCATTTGCGACAGCCTCCAAGAGACCCAGTACTTC | CAICDSLQETQYF
TRBD1 | 17 | - | TRBJ2-6 | TRBV18 | TGTGCCAGCTCACCGCCGGGACAGGGGACTGGGGCCAACGTCCTGACTTTC | CASSPPGQGTGANVLTF
TRBD1 | 15 | - | TRBJ2-7 | TRBV6-1 | TGTGCCAGCAGGGCCGGGACAGGGGGCTCCTACGAGCAGTACTTC | CASRAGTGGSYEQYF
TRBD1 | 13 | - | TRBJ1-1 | TRBV5-1 | TGCGCCAGCAGCCGGACAGGGGTCACTGAAGCTTTCTTT | CASSRTGVTEAFF
- | 15 | - | TRBJ2-5 | TRBV21-1 | TGTGCCAGCAGCTTCTCTGCTCTCGGTGTAAAGACCCAGTACTTC | CASSFSALGVKTQYF
- | 13 | - | TRBJ1-5 | TRBV6-6 | TGTGCCGGCGGGGGGGGGCGGTTTCAGCCCCAGCATTTT | CAGGGGRFQPQHF
- | 13 | - | TRBJ2-7 | TRBV6-5 | TGTGCCAGCAGCCGGACAGCTTCCTACGAGCAGTACTTC | CASSRTASYEQYF
- | 12 | - | TRBJ1-2 | TRBV6-5 | TGTGCTCCAACCGGTCTAGGGCCTGGCTACACCTTC | CAPTGLGPGYTF
TRBD2 | 16 | - | TRBJ2-1 | TRBV18 | TGTGCCAGCTCACCTGCGCTAGCGGGAGGATTCAATGAGCAGTTCTTC | CASSPALAGGFNEQFF
- | 17 | - | TRBJ2-2 | TRBV7-6 | TGTGCCAGCAGAGTCCGGCCCTCCTCATCCAGCACCGGGGAGCTGTTTTTT | CASRVRPSSSSTGELFF
- | 12 | - | TRBJ2-5 | TRBV5-1 | TGCGCCAGCAGCTTGGAGGGGGGGACCCAGTACTTC | CASSLEGGTQYF
- | 14 | - | TRBJ1-1 | TRBV18 | TGTGCCAGCTCACAGGGCCAGCCGGGCACTGAAGCTTTCTTT | CASSQGQPGTEAFF
TRBD1 | 14 | once | TRBJ1-1 | TRBV5-1 | TGCGCCAGCAGCTTGGGGGCAGGGGGCACTGAAGCTTTCTTT | CASSLGAGGTEAFF
- | 14 | - | TRBJ1-1 | TRBV28 | TGTGCCAGCAGTTTCACAGGCGCAAACACTGAAGCTTTCTTT | CASSFTGANTEAFF
- | 14 | - | TRBJ2-7 | TRBV28 | TGTGCCAGCAGCCCGGACAGGATAGGACTAGAGCAGTACTTC | CASSPDRIGLEQYF
TRBD2 | 13 | - | TRBJ2-4 | TRBV7-9 | TGTGCCAGCGCCCGGGGAGGGGAAAACATTCAGTACTTC | CASARGGENIQYF
- | 13 | - | TRBJ2-7 | TRBV7-8 | TGTGCCAGCAGCAAAGGACAATCCTACGAGCAGTACTTC | CASSKGQSYEQYF
TRBD2 | 14 | - | TRBJ2-1 | TRBV2 | TGTGCCAGCACTAGCGGGAGCCCCTATGCTGAGCAGTTCTTC | CASTSGSPYAEQFF
- | 14 | - | TRBJ2-1 | TRBV7-8 | TGTGCCAGCAGCTCGATAGTGGTGGGGGATGAGCAGTTCTTC | CASSSIVVGDEQFF
- | 10 | - | TRBJ1-2 | TRBV20-1 | TGCAGTGCGCTAAGAGTCGGCTACACCTTC | CSALRVGYTF
TRBD1 | 14 | - | TRBJ2-7 | TRBV7-3 | TGTGCCAGCAGCTTACGGGACAGGTCCTACGAGCAGTACTTC | CASSLRDRSYEQYF